The clone carrying this T cell receptor beta chain appeared a few times. Its matching antigen is unknown. The sample has other DNA sequences that encode this CDR3 too. Treatment: oral pan-JAK inhibitor, 5-10 mg twice daily. The CDR3 extends over 12 amino acids. The germline gives CDR1 SGHRS, CDR2 YFSETQ. Trimming stripped 3 bases from V and 0 bases from J, with 4 bases between. The sample comes from a study of CD8+ T cells in alopecia areata. Once RNA had been extracted, it was reverse transcribed into cDNA to act as the sequencing template. Sequencing used immunoSEQ multiplex PCR; TCRdb keeps in-frame clones, though not all of them. The sample carries 87,000 or so clones, around 70% recorded once. Study conclusions and caveats: In lesional scalp, particularly from alopecia totalis/universalis, clonality was higher than in normal scalp. A large proportion of expanded lesional clones were detected persisting in scalp and blood during tofacitinib. Normal skin contains resident alphabeta T cells, and these are also sequenced in scalp samples.

The source was CD8+ T cells sorted from blood, collected at approximately week 45, from a patient treated with tofacitinib. The V gene is TRBV5-1, the J gene TRBJ2-7; D gene ambiguous. The TCR sequence derives from a human donor with alopecia areata. The CDR3 bases are TGCGCCAGCAGCTCGAGCTCCTACGAGCAGTACTTC. This gives the protein CASSSSSYEQYF.